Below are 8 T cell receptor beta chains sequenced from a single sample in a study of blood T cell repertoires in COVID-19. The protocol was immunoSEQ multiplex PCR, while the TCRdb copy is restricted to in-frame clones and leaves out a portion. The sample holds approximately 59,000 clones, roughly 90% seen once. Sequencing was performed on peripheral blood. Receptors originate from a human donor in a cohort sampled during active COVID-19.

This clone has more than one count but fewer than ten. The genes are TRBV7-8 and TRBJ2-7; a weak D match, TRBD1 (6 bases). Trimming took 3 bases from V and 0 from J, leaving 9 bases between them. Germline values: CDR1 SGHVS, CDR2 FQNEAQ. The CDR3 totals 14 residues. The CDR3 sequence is CASSFRDISYEQYF. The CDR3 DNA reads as TGTGCCAGCAGCTTCCGGGACATCTCCTACGAGCAGTACTTC.

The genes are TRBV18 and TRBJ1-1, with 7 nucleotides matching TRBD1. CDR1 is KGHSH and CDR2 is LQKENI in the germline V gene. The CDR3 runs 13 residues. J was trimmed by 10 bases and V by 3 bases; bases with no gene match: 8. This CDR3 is CASSPDRAKVAFF. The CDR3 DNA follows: TGTGCCAGCTCACCCGACAGGGCAAAGGTAGCTTTCTTT. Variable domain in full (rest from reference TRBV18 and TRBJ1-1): NAGVMQNPRHLVRRRGQEARLRCSPMKGHSHVYWYRQLPEEGLKFMVYLQKENIIDESGMPKERFSAEFPKEGPSILRIQQVVRGDSAAYFCASSPDRAKVAFFGQGTRLTVV.

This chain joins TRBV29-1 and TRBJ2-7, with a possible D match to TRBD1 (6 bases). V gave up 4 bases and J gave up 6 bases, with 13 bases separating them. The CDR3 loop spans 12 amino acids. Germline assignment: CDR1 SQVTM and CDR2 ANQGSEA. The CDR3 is CSVGRGRGEQYF. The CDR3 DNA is TGCAGCGTTGGCAGGGGTCGGGGCGAGCAGTACTTC.

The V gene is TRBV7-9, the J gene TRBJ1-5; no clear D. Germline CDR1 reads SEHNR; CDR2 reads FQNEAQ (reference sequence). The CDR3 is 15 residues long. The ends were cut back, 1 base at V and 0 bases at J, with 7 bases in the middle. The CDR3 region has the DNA TGTGCCAGCAGCTTAGGAGGTCTTAGCAATCAGCCCCAGCATTTT. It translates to CASSLGGLSNQPQHF.

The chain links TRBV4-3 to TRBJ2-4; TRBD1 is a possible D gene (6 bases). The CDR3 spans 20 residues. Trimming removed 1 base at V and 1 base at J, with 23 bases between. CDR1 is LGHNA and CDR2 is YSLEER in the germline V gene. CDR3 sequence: CASSQAAGVDWFMAKNIQYF. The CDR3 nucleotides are TGCGCCAGCAGCCAAGCGGCAGGGGTTGATTGGTTTATGGCCAAAAACATTCAGTACTTC.

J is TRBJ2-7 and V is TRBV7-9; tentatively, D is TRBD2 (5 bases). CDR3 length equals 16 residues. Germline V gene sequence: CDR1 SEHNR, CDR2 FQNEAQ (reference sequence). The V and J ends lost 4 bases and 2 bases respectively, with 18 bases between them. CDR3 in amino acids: CASSYRTGLGAYEQYF. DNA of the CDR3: TGTGCCAGCAGCTATAGGACCGGGCTCGGGGCCTACGAGCAGTACTTC.

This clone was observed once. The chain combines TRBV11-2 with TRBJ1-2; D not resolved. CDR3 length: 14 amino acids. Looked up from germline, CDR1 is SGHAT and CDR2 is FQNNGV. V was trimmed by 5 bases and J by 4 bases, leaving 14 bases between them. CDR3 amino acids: CASSPAEVRYGYTF. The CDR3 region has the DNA TGTGCCAGCAGCCCAGCCGAGGTACGCTATGGCTACACCTTC.

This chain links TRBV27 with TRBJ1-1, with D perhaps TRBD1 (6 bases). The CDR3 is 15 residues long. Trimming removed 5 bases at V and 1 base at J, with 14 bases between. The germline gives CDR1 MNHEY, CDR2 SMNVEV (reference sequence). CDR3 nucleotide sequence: TGTGCCAGCAGTCCCACGACAGGACCGAACACTGAAGCTTTCTTT. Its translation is CASSPTTGPNTEAFF.